The 30 T cell receptor beta chains below all came from one sample that was sequenced in a study of human T cells and chemical hapten exposure. TCRdb ran MiXCR on the RACE reads and lists one entry per CDR3 protein. In the table there are about 400,000 distinct CDR3 sequences, about 6.9% of which are singletons. The time point here: patch test 2, 6 weeks after DPC sensitization. Sample treatment: therapeutic diphenylcyclopropenone sensitization with weekly scalp DPC. Sequences were derived from whole blood, sampled in connection with sensitization to the hapten diphenylcyclopropenone (DPC). These receptors came from a woman younger than 30 with alopecia areata. Some clones in this sample may be carry-over from other donors' samples.

This clonotype was counted many times. The rearrangement uses TRBV28 and TRBJ1-5; D unclear. CDR1 is MDHEN and CDR2 is SYDVKM in the germline V gene. V lost 6 bases and J lost 5, with 5 bases in between. The CDR3 has 11 residues. CDR3 loop: CASSYDQPQHF. DNA for the CDR3: TGTGCCAGCAGCTATGATCAGCCCCAGCATTTT. Based on the CDR3 plus reference TRBV28 and TRBJ1-5, the full variable domain is DVKVTQSSRYLVKRTGEKVFLECVQDMDHENMFWYRQDPGLGLRLIYFSYDVKMKEKGDIPEGYSVSREKKERFSLILESASTNQTSMYLCASSYDQPQHFGDGTRLSIL.

A few counts support this clonotype. This rearrangement joins TRBV29-1 to TRBJ2-7, with TRBD1 identical over 8 bases. Germline lookup yields CDR1 SQVTM and CDR2 ANQGSEA. The V and J ends lost 1 base and 4 bases, in that order; junction bases with no gene match: 6. This CDR3 is built from 14 residues. CDR3 sequence (DNA): TGCAGCGTTGAAGGCCGGACAGGGCGATACGAGCAGTACTTC. Its protein product is CSVEGRTGRYEQYF.

This clonotype has at least ten counts. This chain links TRBV29-1 with TRBJ1-2, with 7 bases fitting TRBD1. V dropped 3 bases and J dropped 5; count of bases not matched to a gene: 9. The CDR3 sequence is 14 residues long. The germline V gene has CDR1 SQVTM and CDR2 ANQGSEA. The CDR3 loop is CSVDTGQQAYGYTF. For the CDR3, the DNA is TGCAGCGTTGATACGGGACAGCAAGCTTATGGCTACACCTTC.

The chain uses TRBV4-2 and TRBJ1-1, with no clear D. CDR3 length equals 15 residues. V was pared by 4 bases and J by 4 bases, with 16 bases between. Germline values: CDR1 LGHNA, CDR2 YNFKEQ. The CDR3 DNA follows: TGTGCCAGCAGCCTACGAGAGATTACGGGCACTGAAGCTTTCTTT. It specifies CASSLREITGTEAFF.

The V and J genes are TRBV3-1 and TRBJ1-4; D is possibly TRBD1 (5 bases). This CDR3 has 15 residues. Trimming cost V 3 bases and J 7 bases, with 15 bases left between them. Germline values: CDR1 LGHDT, CDR2 YNNKEL (reference sequence). CDR3 nucleotide sequence: TGTGCCAGCAGCCACTCGCCCCAACAGGTTGAAAAACTGTTTTTT. Residues: CASSHSPQQVEKLFF.

This clonotype has a count of ten or more. The chain combines TRBV6-2 or TRBV6-3 with TRBJ1-1, with D perhaps TRBD1 (6 bases). The germline gives CDR1 MNHEY, CDR2 SVGEGT. The CDR3 consists of 19 residues. V shed 4 bases and J shed 4 bases, with 28 bases lying between them. The CDR3 DNA is TGTGCCAGCAGTTGGTCCGGGACCCCTCCCACCCGAGGGGGCACTGAAGCTTTCTTT. This encodes CASSWSGTPPTRGGTEAFF.

This clonotype showed up just a few times. V is TRBV2 and J is TRBJ2-3; D not resolved. V was cut by 5 bases and J by 5 bases, with 17 bases left in between. The CDR3 consists of 15 residues. Germline lookup yields CDR1 SNHLY and CDR2 FYNNEI. The CDR3 region is CASSLFFLGGDTQYF. Here the CDR3 DNA reads TGTGCCAGCAGTCTGTTCTTCCTAGGTGGAGATACGCAGTATTTT.

This clonotype has just a few counts. This chain joins TRBV3-1 and TRBJ1-2; 7 bases are shared with TRBD1. This CDR3 region has 15 residues. The trim removed 0 bases at V and 5 bases at J, leaving 6 bases unmatched. CDR1 and CDR2 (germline): LGHDT, YNNKEL (reference sequence). The chain's CDR3 is CASSQEAGGGYGYTF. CDR3 sequence (DNA): TGTGCCAGCAGCCAAGAAGCAGGGGGAGGGTATGGCTACACCTTC.

In this sample, this clonotype turned up many times. J is TRBJ1-2 and V is TRBV29-1; 8 nucleotides align to TRBD1. V shed 7 bases and J 1 base; nucleotides not matched to a gene: 5. Germline CDR1 and CDR2: SQVTM and ANQGSEA. CDR3 length: 13 residues. CDR3 region: CSAQQGDNYGYTF. The CDR3 DNA sequence: TGCAGCGCTCAACAGGGGGATAACTATGGCTACACCTTC. Variable domain in full (rest from reference TRBV29-1 and TRBJ1-2): SAVISQKPSRDICQRGTSLTIQCQVDSQVTMMFWYRQQPGQSLTLIATANQGSEATYESGFVIDKFPISRPNLTFSTLTVSNMSPEDSSIYLCSAQQGDNYGYTFGSGTRLTVV.

This chain joins TRBV12-3 or TRBV12-4 and TRBJ1-1; TRBD1 matches 8 bases. The CDR3 runs to 16 residues. With 4 bases clipped from V and 4 bases from J, the junction kept 11 bases outside the gene matches. The CDR3 sequence is CASSSTPGQGSTEAFF. DNA of the CDR3: TGTGCCAGCAGTTCAACACCCGGACAGGGTAGCACTGAAGCTTTCTTT.

In this sample, this clonotype turned up a few times. The chain uses TRBV25-1 and TRBJ1-6, with a possible D match to TRBD1 (5 bases). Germline V CDR1 and CDR2: MGHDK, SYGVNS. The germline V and J ends were trimmed by 6 bases and 12 bases, with 15 bases remaining between them. This CDR3 is built from 13 residues. The CDR3 bases are TGTGCCAGCAGGACTCAGGGAGATAGACCCCTCCACTTT. This translates into CASRTQGDRPLHF.

This clonotype showed up many times. The rearrangement links TRBV6-2 or TRBV6-3 to TRBJ1-1; D possibly corresponds to TRBD1 (5 bases). This CDR3 spans 13 amino acids. The germline V gene encodes CDR1 MNHEY and CDR2 SVGEGT. Trimming took 4 bases from V and 4 from J, leaving 10 bases between them. CDR3 bases: TGTGCCAGCAGTTCCACCGGGACCACTGAAGCTTTCTTT. Translated, it gives CASSSTGTTEAFF.

This sequence joins TRBV7-9 and TRBJ2-3; D gene uncertain. V shed 4 bases and J shed 2 bases, with 16 bases lying between them. From germline, CDR1 is SEHNR and CDR2 FQNEAQ (reference sequence). CDR3 length: 16 residues. As DNA, the CDR3 is TGTGCCAGCAGCTCCGTGGACCCCCCAGCCACAGATACGCAGTATTTT. Translating gives CASSSVDPPATDTQYF. The complete variable domain, with remaining parts taken from reference TRBV7-9 and TRBJ2-3, reads DTGVSQNPRHKITKRGQNVTFRCDPISEHNRLYWYRQTLGQGPEFLTYFQNEAQLEKSRLLSDRFSAERPKGSFSTLEIQRTEQGDSAMYLCASSSVDPPATDTQYFGPGTRLTVL.

The rearrangement joins TRBV29-1 to TRBJ2-3; the match to TRBD2 covers 14 bases. With 3 bases clipped from V and 6 bases from J, the junction kept 2 bases outside the gene matches. The CDR3 covers 14 residues. The germline V gene has CDR1 SQVTM and CDR2 ANQGSEA. Here the CDR3 reads CSVETSGGADTQYF. As DNA, the CDR3 is TGCAGCGTTGAGACTAGCGGGGGGGCGGATACGCAGTATTTT.

In its sample, this clonotype ranks as medium-sized. The genes are TRBV4-3 and TRBJ2-3; D gene ambiguous. V lost 3 bases, J lost 5 bases, and 9 bases lay in between. CDR1 and CDR2 from the germline V gene are LGHNA and YSLEER. The CDR3 has 13 amino acids. DNA of the CDR3: TGCGCCAGCAGCCATACCATGGGAGATACGCAGTATTTT. The encoded protein is CASSHTMGDTQYF.

The genes are TRBV4-3 and TRBJ1-1; D gene unclear. Germline lookup yields CDR1 LGHNA and CDR2 YSLEER. This CDR3 has 17 amino acids. With 1 base removed from V and 1 base from J, the gap between germline ends came to 16 bases. The CDR3 sequence is CASSQGDGVNRNTEAFF. CDR3 DNA: TGCGCCAGCAGCCAAGGGGATGGGGTGAATCGGAACACTGAAGCTTTCTTT.

This clonotype was detected a few times. The chain is built from TRBV2 and TRBJ2-2; 9 bases are a match to TRBD1. CDR3 length: 15 amino acids. Trimming cost V 0 bases and J 5 bases; bases outside gene matches: 1. CDR1 and CDR2 (germline): SNHLY, FYNNEI. CDR3 sequence: CASSEAGQGTGELFF. CDR3 nucleotide sequence: TGTGCCAGCAGTGAAGCGGGACAGGGAACCGGGGAGCTGTTTTTT.

This clonotype turned up a few times. This rearrangement joins TRBV27 to TRBJ2-7; 9 bases align to TRBD1. CDR3 length equals 19 residues. The germline CDR1 and CDR2 sequences are MNHEY and SMNVEV (reference sequence). V lost 3 bases to trimming and J lost 4 bases; unmatched junction nucleotides: 19. CDR3 coding DNA: TGTGCCAGCAGTTTCAAACCAAATCCCGGGACAGGGAGCTGGTACGAGCAGTACTTC. Its protein product is CASSFKPNPGTGSWYEQYF.

The rearrangement uses TRBV11-2 and TRBJ1-1, with D possibly matching TRBD1 (5 bases). V was shortened by 5 bases and J by 6 bases, with 13 bases between the two germline ends. The CDR3 has 13 residues. Germline V gene lookup returns CDR1 SGHAT and CDR2 FQNNGV. Here the CDR3 DNA reads TGTGCCAGCAGCCCCCAGGGCGGATCTGAAGCTTTCTTT. Translation gives CASSPQGGSEAFF.

This clonotype was observed a handful of times. The chain is built from TRBV7-9 and TRBJ2-3; unclear D gene. There are 14 residues in the CDR3. Germline CDR1 SEHNR, CDR2 FQNEAQ (reference sequence). Trimming removed 1 base at V and 3 bases at J, with 8 bases between. The DNA of the CDR3 is TGTGCCAGCAGCTTAGTACTCGGGACAGATACGCAGTATTTT. Protein: CASSLVLGTDTQYF.

The chain couples TRBV20-1 to TRBJ2-7; TRBD2 might be the D (6 bases). Germline V gene lookup returns CDR1 DFQATT and CDR2 SNEGSKA (reference sequence). This CDR3 is built from 13 residues. V was cut by 7 bases and J by 4 bases, with 17 bases left in between. The CDR3 loop is CSGQEGFRYEQYF. CDR3 coding DNA: TGCAGTGGGCAGGAGGGGTTCAGGTACGAGCAGTACTTC.

This clonotype has more than one count but fewer than ten. The J gene is TRBJ2-3, the V gene TRBV11-2; 7 nucleotides match TRBD2. The J segment lost 1 base and the V segment lost 6 bases, leaving 7 bases of the junction unmatched. There are 15 residues in the CDR3. Germline V lookup: CDR1 SGHAT, CDR2 FQNNGV. CDR3 residues: CASSSSSGGTDTQYF. In DNA, the CDR3 is TGTGCCAGCAGTTCGTCTAGCGGAGGCACAGATACGCAGTATTTT.

This clonotype occurred a few times. The rearrangement links TRBV10-3 to TRBJ1-3, with TRBD1 matching 9 bases. CDR1 and CDR2 (germline): ENHRY, SYGVKD. The CDR3 has 12 amino acids. V shed 10 bases, J shed 5 bases, and the junction held 3 bases outside the gene matches. CDR3 protein: CATGTGRNTIYF. CDR3 bases: TGTGCCACCGGGACAGGGAGAAACACCATATATTTT.

Ten or more counts support this clonotype. The chain is built from TRBV4-3 and TRBJ1-4; 8 bases line up with TRBD1. The CDR3 spans 15 residues. Germline V lookup: CDR1 LGHNA, CDR2 YSLEER. V lost 5 bases and J lost 3; bases outside the gene matches: 5. The CDR3 DNA reads as TGCGCCAGCAGCGGGAGGACAGGGCCTAATGAAAAACTGTTTTTT. It is translated as CASSGRTGPNEKLFF.

This clonotype was observed a handful of times. The chain uses TRBV20-1 and TRBJ2-7, with D perhaps assigned TRBD1 or TRBD2 (5 bases each). Germline V gene lookup returns CDR1 DFQATT and CDR2 SNEGSKA (reference sequence). Between the trimmed V and J ends, which lost 6 bases and 0 bases, there was a span of 21 bases. There are 16 residues in the CDR3. This CDR3 reads CSASRAPGGGSYEQYF. The CDR3 region has the DNA TGCAGTGCGTCTAGGGCCCCGGGTGGGGGCTCCTACGAGCAGTACTTC.

The sample holds many counts of this clonotype. The chain recombines TRBV29-1 with TRBJ2-3, with TRBD1 matching 7 bases. The germline V gene has CDR1 SQVTM and CDR2 ANQGSEA. CDR3 length equals 14 residues. The V segment lost 4 bases and the J segment 6 bases; nucleotides outside the gene matches: 10. CDR3 DNA: TGCAGCGTTGCAGGACAGGCCAGAGGTGATACGCAGTATTTT. As protein: CSVAGQARGDTQYF.

This clonotype was seen more than once but under ten times. This chain links TRBV5-6 with TRBJ2-3; D is undetermined. The V gene's germline CDR1 is SGHDT and CDR2 YYEEEE. V was clipped by 0 bases and J by 0 bases, with 11 bases between them. The CDR3 sequence is 16 residues long. This CDR3 reads CASSLVGPSSTDTQYF. For the CDR3, the DNA is TGTGCCAGCAGCTTGGTGGGCCCCTCTAGCACAGATACGCAGTATTTT.

The genes are TRBV28 and TRBJ2-7, with D maybe TRBD1 (6 bases). The CDR3 consists of 13 residues. Germline CDR1 reads MDHEN; CDR2 reads SYDVKM. Deletions cut 5 bases from V and 2 bases from J, with 10 bases between. The CDR3 here is CASSHRETYEQYF. The CDR3 DNA sequence: TGTGCCAGCAGTCACAGGGAGACCTACGAGCAGTACTTC.

In this sample, this clonotype turned up a few times. In DNA, the CDR3 is TGTGCCAGCAGCCTAACAGGGGGCCTGGGAAACACCATATATTTT. This codes for CASSLTGGLGNTIYF. V usage is TRBV7-2 and J usage is TRBJ1-3; 9 bases fit TRBD1. Germline V CDR1 and CDR2: SGHTA, FQGNSA. CDR3 size: 15 residues. Trimming took 5 bases from V and 4 from J; bases not matched to a gene: 6.

The table lists this clonotype with many counts. The J gene is TRBJ1-1, the V gene TRBV13, with 7 bases that match TRBD1. V shed 4 bases and J 1 base; nucleotides not matched to a gene: 15. Germline CDR1 PRHDT, CDR2 FYEKMQ (reference sequence). The CDR3 is made up of 18 amino acids. The CDR3 spells CASSSRRQGLLSNTEAFF. CDR3 in DNA: TGTGCCAGCAGCTCCCGACGACAGGGACTCCTGTCGAACACTGAAGCTTTCTTT. Filled out from reference TRBV13 and TRBJ1-1, the complete variable domain reads AAGVIQSPRHLIKEKRETATLKCYPIPRHDTVYWYQQGPGQDPQFLISFYEKMQSDKGSIPDRFSAQQFSDYHSELNMSSLELGDSALYFCASSSRRQGLLSNTEAFFGQGTRLTVV.